Listed below are T cell receptor beta chains from one sample, sequenced in a study of T cell responses to AZD1222 COVID-19 vaccine. Some clones are missing from TCRdb's copy, which holds only in-frame ones; the method was immunoSEQ multiplex PCR. There are 100,000 to 150,000 clones in the sample; approximately 90% occur only once, and less than 9% lies in the top ten. Source: peripheral blood, taken on day 0 of AZD1222 vaccination. The receptors come from an adult in good health. CDR3s include the opening cysteine and the closing phenylalanine or tryptophan. D genes are given only for firm matches. Clone size is not always given. Where it is, it says once, few, many or a class for expanded clones.

NA	TRBV12-3/TRBV12-4	TRBJ2-3	NA	TGTGCCAGCAGTTTAGTGGAGGATACGCAGTATTTT	CASSLVEDTQYF
NA	TRBV28	TRBJ1-1	NA	TGTGCCAGCAGTCCACTCGCGGGGCCCAAGCTTAACACTGAAGCTTTCTTT	CASSPLAGPKLNTEAFF
NA	TRBV20-1	TRBJ2-7	TRBD1	TGCAGTGCTAGTAGAGGGGCAGGGGGCTACGAGCAGTACTTC	CSASRGAGGYEQYF
NA	TRBV4-3	TRBJ1-6	TRBD1	TGCGCCAGCAGCTCGGACAGGGTAGGTTCACCCCTCCACTTT	CASSSDRVGSPLHF
once	TRBV7-2	TRBJ1-1	NA	TGTGCCAGCAGCTTAGGGTGGACAGCCTTCGAAGCTTTCTTT	CASSLGWTAFEAFF
NA	TRBV5-6	TRBJ1-2	TRBD1	TGTGCCAGCAGCTTGACAGGGGACTATGGCTACACCTTC	CASSLTGDYGYTF
NA	TRBV4-1	TRBJ1-2	NA	TGCGCCAGCAGCCAAGAACCAGGGGACGCCTATGGCTACACCTTC	CASSQEPGDAYGYTF
once	TRBV6-4	TRBJ2-1	TRBD2	TGTGCCAGCAGTGAAATAGCGGGGTCCTACAATGAGCAGTTCTTC	CASSEIAGSYNEQFF
NA	TRBV28	TRBJ1-3	NA	TGTGCCAGCAGTGCAGGGTATGCTAGCACCATATATTTT	CASSAGYASTIYF
NA	TRBV20-1	TRBJ1-4	NA	TGCAGTGCTAGTCAAGGGACGGCTCATGAAAAACTGTTTTTT	CSASQGTAHEKLFF
NA	TRBV4-1	TRBJ2-5	TRBD2	TGCGCCAGCAGCCAAGGACTAGCGGGGGGGCCGGGAGAGACCCAGTACTTC	CASSQGLAGGPGETQYF
few	TRBV19	TRBJ1-5	NA	TGTGCCAGTACTCACGGGGGGGCCAGCAATCAGCCCCAGCATTTT	CASTHGGASNQPQHF
NA	TRBV6-5	TRBJ1-2	NA	TGTGCCAGCAGTTCCCCCGGCGCGGGCTACACCTTC	CASSSPGAGYTF
NA	TRBV30	TRBJ2-1	TRBD2	TGTGCCTGGATCGATTGGGGGGGCTCCTACAATGAGCAGTTCTTC	CAWIDWGGSYNEQFF
NA	TRBV9	TRBJ2-7	NA	TGTGCCAGCAGCGTCATCCCTACGACGTGGGAGCAGTACTTC	CASSVIPTTWEQYF
NA	TRBV11-3	TRBJ1-2	TRBD1	TGTGCCAGCAGTCTGACAGGGATCTATGGCTACACCTTC	CASSLTGIYGYTF
once	TRBV4-3	TRBJ1-3	NA	TGCGCCAGCAGCCAAGATGTCATCCGGGTTTCTCATTCAACTGGAAACACCATATATTTT	CASSQDVIRVSHSTGNTIYF
NA	TRBV6-5	TRBJ2-3	NA	TGTGCCAGCAGTTACAGGACCTCAGGGGCAGATACGCAGTATTTT	CASSYRTSGADTQYF
NA	TRBV5-4	TRBJ2-7	NA	TGTGCCAGCAGCTTCGGACATCCGGGATCTTACGAGCAGTACTTC	CASSFGHPGSYEQYF
NA	TRBV28	TRBJ1-5	NA	TGTGCCAGCAATCCAGGGAGAGGTCAGCCCCAGCATTTT	CASNPGRGQPQHF
NA	TRBV28	TRBJ2-7	TRBD1	TGTGCCAGCAGTATCCCCGGGACAGGGGTTTACGAGCAGTACTTC	CASSIPGTGVYEQYF
NA	TRBV29-1	TRBJ2-1	TRBD1	TGCAGCGTTTGGGGACAGGGTAGAAATGAGCAGTTCTTC	CSVWGQGRNEQFF
NA	TRBV5-1	TRBJ2-3	TRBD2	TGCGCCAGCAGACTAATCAGCGGGGGGGCAACAGATACGCAGTATTTT	CASRLISGGATDTQYF
NA	TRBV19	TRBJ1-5	NA	TGTGCCAGTAGTATAGACCCAGGTGGGGGATTGGGCAATCAGCCCCAGCATTTT	CASSIDPGGGLGNQPQHF
NA	TRBV6-5	TRBJ2-7	TRBD2	TGTGCCAGCAGTTACTCTGCGGGGGGCGCTTCGTACGAGCAGTACTTC	CASSYSAGGASYEQYF
NA	TRBV4-1	TRBJ1-5	NA	TGCGCCAGCAGCCAAAAGTCCGACGGACTGTATCAGCCCCAGCATTTT	CASSQKSDGLYQPQHF
NA	TRBV6-5	TRBJ1-1	NA	TGTGCCAGCAGCCGTTTCCAGATGAACACTGAAGCTTTCTTT	CASSRFQMNTEAFF
NA	TRBV6-5	TRBJ2-2	NA	TGTGCCAGCAGACCCCTTGACAGACACACCGGGGAGCTGTTTTTT	CASRPLDRHTGELFF
few	TRBV6-1	TRBJ1-1	NA	TGTGCCAGCAGTGAATTTCATGGGTGGACTGAAGCTTTCTTT	CASSEFHGWTEAFF
NA	TRBV19	TRBJ1-1	NA	TGTGCCAGTAGTCGCGGGGCGGGGAACACTGAAGCTTTCTTT	CASSRGAGNTEAFF
NA	TRBV10-3	TRBJ1-1	TRBD1	TGTGCCATCAGTGGGACAGGGGCTGAAGCTTTCTTT	CAISGTGAEAFF
once	TRBV7-2	TRBJ2-7	NA	TGTGCCAGCAGCCCTTCCTACGAGCAGTACTTC	CASSPSYEQYF
NA	TRBV4-1	TRBJ2-7	NA	TGCGCCAGCAGCCAAGATGCGCAGGGCCAAATCTACGAGCAGTACTTC	CASSQDAQGQIYEQYF
NA	TRBV27	TRBJ1-1	NA	TGTGCCAGCAGTTTGCGGAGGAACACTGAAGCTTTCTTT	CASSLRRNTEAFF
NA	TRBV5-4	TRBJ2-7	NA	TGTGCCAGCAGCACTGACAGTTACCAGCAGTACTTC	CASSTDSYQQYF
few	TRBV7-2	TRBJ2-7	NA	TGTGCCAGCAGCCCTCCTCTATGGCCCTACGAGCAGTACTTC	CASSPPLWPYEQYF
NA	TRBV19	TRBJ1-6	TRBD1	TGTGCCAGTAGTTTCGGGACAGGGGATTCACCCCTCCACTTT	CASSFGTGDSPLHF
NA	TRBV28	TRBJ1-2	TRBD1	TGTGCCAGCACGGGGACAGGGAGATTCTATGGCTACACCTTC	CASTGTGRFYGYTF
few	TRBV3-1/TRBV3-2	TRBJ2-2	NA	TGTGCCAGCAGCTCCTTATACACCGGGGAGCTGTTTTTT	CASSSLYTGELFF
NA	TRBV6-5	TRBJ1-6	NA	TGTGCCAGCACTCAGGGCGCTTCACCCCTCCACTTT	CASTQGASPLHF
NA	TRBV10-3	TRBJ1-4	TRBD1	TGTGCCATCAGTGAGGGACAGGGGCGTGAAAAACTGTTTTTT	CAISEGQGREKLFF
NA	TRBV7-2	TRBJ1-6	NA	TGTGCCAGCAGTCGGGCTGTTAATTCACCCCTCCACTTT	CASSRAVNSPLHF
NA	TRBV6-2/TRBV6-3	TRBJ2-7	NA	TGTGCCAGCAGTTACCCCTCCGACGAGCAGTACTTC	CASSYPSDEQYF
NA	TRBV5-8	TRBJ2-1	NA	TGTGCCAGCAGCTCGTTCGGAGGGGCGGTGGATGAGCAGTTCTTC	CASSSFGGAVDEQFF
NA	TRBV28	TRBJ2-3	TRBD1	TGTGCCAGCAGCGGGACAGGGGATCGCACAGATACGCAGTATTTT	CASSGTGDRTDTQYF
NA	TRBV24-1	TRBJ1-2	NA	TGTGCCACCAGTGATTCAGGGGATGGCTACACCTTC	CATSDSGDGYTF
NA	TRBV9	TRBJ1-2	TRBD1	TGTGCCAGCAGCGTAGGAGGGACAGGGGCGAAATATGGCTACACCTTC	CASSVGGTGAKYGYTF
NA	TRBV6-5	TRBJ1-5	TRBD1	TGTGCCAGCAGTTGGGACAGGGAGGATCAGCCCCAGCATTTT	CASSWDREDQPQHF
NA	TRBV19	TRBJ2-7	NA	TGTGCCAGTAGTATGAACAGGGTCTCCCACGAGCAGTACTTC	CASSMNRVSHEQYF
NA	TRBV24-1	TRBJ1-5	NA	TGTGCCACCAGTTTAGGTTATCAGCCCCAGCATTTT	CATSLGYQPQHF